This is a list of T cell receptor beta chains from one sample in a study of T cells in Graves' hyperthyroidism and ophthalmopathy. In TCRdb, the multiplex PCR reads were re-called with MiXCR into one record per CDR3 protein. The sample yields hundreds of thousands of distinct CDR3 sequences, approximately 13% seen once. The sample taken for sequencing was blood. The receptor source for this set is a woman aged 25 to 45 with Graves' hyperthyroidism. The CDR3 runs from the conserved cysteine through the conserved F or W. Fields, in order: V gene, D gene, J gene, clone size, CDR3 protein, CDR3 DNA. A D gene is named only where the DNA matches it firmly. Not all rows give a size; the values are once, few, many and, for expanded clones, a class.

TRBV5-1	.	TRBJ2-2	few	CASSLDHTGELFF	TGCGCCAGCAGCTTGGATCACACCGGGGAGCTGTTTTTT
TRBV10-3	.	TRBJ2-2	many	CAAQSGDFTGELFF	TGTGCCGCCCAAAGCGGAGACTTCACCGGGGAGCTGTTTTTT
TRBV11-2	.	TRBJ2-3	many	CASSFAGSPDTQYF	TGTGCCAGCAGCTTCGCGGGATCCCCAGATACGCAGTATTTT
TRBV3-1	.	TRBJ2-2	few	CASSQGDSLGELFF	TGTGCCAGCAGCCAAGGGGACTCCTTAGGGGAGCTGTTTTTT
TRBV20-1	.	TRBJ2-5	many	CSAFNPGPTQETQYF	TGCAGTGCTTTCAACCCGGGACCGACACAAGAGACCCAGTACTTC
TRBV11-2	.	TRBJ2-1	many	CASSLGISYNEQFF	TGTGCCAGCAGCCTCGGGATATCCTACAATGAGCAGTTCTTC
TRBV19	.	TRBJ2-6	.	CASTLLGSGANVLTF	TGTGCCAGTACACTCCTTGGCTCTGGGGCCAACGTCCTGACTTTC
TRBV7-6	.	TRBJ2-7	.	CASSPILSGRTAEQYF	TGTGCCAGCAGCCCCATCCTTAGCGGAAGAACGGCTGAGCAGTACTTC
TRBV7-9	.	TRBJ2-1	many	CASSLFETAYNEQFF	TGTGCCAGCAGCTTATTCGAGACAGCTTACAATGAGCAGTTCTTC
TRBV28	.	TRBJ2-2	.	CASSSQVHGELFF	TGTGCCAGCAGTTCACAGGTGCACGGGGAGCTGTTTTTT
TRBV28	TRBD2	TRBJ2-1	many	CASVRPGGKFDEQFF	TGTGCCAGCGTTCGGCCGGGAGGTAAATTTGATGAGCAGTTCTTC
TRBV29-1	.	TRBJ1-2	many	CSVLGSGARYGYTF	TGCAGCGTCTTGGGGTCGGGGGCTAGGTATGGCTACACCTTC
TRBV19	.	TRBJ2-3	few	CASSILKGNTDTQYF	TGTGCCAGTAGTATATTGAAGGGGAACACAGATACGCAGTATTTT
TRBV5-4	TRBD2	TRBJ2-3	.	CASSVGTSGLTTDTQYF	TGTGCCAGCAGCGTGGGGACTAGTGGGCTGACTACAGATACGCAGTATTTT
TRBV19	.	TRBJ1-6	once	CACSDRSEGSPLHF	TGTGCCTGTAGTGATCGCAGTGAGGGTTCACCCCTCCACTTT
TRBV6-5	.	TRBJ1-1	.	CASSYRSGAYMNTEAFF	TGTGCCAGCAGTTACCGATCCGGCGCTTACATGAACACTGAAGCTTTCTTT
TRBV30	TRBD1	TRBJ2-7	many	CAWAGGSSYEQYF	TGTGCCTGGGCAGGGGGCAGTTCCTACGAGCAGTACTTC
TRBV7-9	.	TRBJ1-3	many	CASSLPGRVTGNTIYF	TGTGCCAGCAGCCTGCCGGGACGGGTGACGGGAAACACCATATATTTT
TRBV12-3/TRBV12-4	.	TRBJ2-7	many	CASSFKTGVPLNVYEQYF	TGTGCCAGCAGTTTCAAAACAGGAGTCCCCCTCAACGTCTACGAGCAGTACTTC
TRBV5-5	TRBD1	TRBJ1-2	.	CASSARGQNYGYTF	TGTGCCAGCAGCGCGCGGGGACAGAACTATGGCTACACCTTC
TRBV28	.	TRBJ2-3	.	CASSLGEKRADTQYF	TGTGCCAGCAGTTTGGGGGAGAAGAGGGCAGATACGCAGTATTTT
TRBV29-1	.	TRBJ2-7	.	CSVGNKGVGEQYF	TGCAGCGTTGGAAACAAGGGGGTGGGAGAGCAGTACTTC
TRBV27	.	TRBJ1-5	few	CASRVSKRNQPQHF	TGTGCCAGCAGGGTTTCGAAGCGCAATCAGCCCCAGCATTTT
TRBV3-1	TRBD1	TRBJ1-4	.	CASSAQGWREKLFF	TGTGCCAGCAGCGCACAGGGGTGGCGTGAAAAACTGTTTTTT
TRBV7-3	TRBD1	TRBJ1-4	.	CASRDYWTGDRTNEKLFF	TGTGCCAGCAGAGATTATTGGACAGGGGACAGGACTAATGAAAAACTGTTTTTT
TRBV11-2	.	TRBJ2-3	many	CASSLRGAEDTQYF	TGTGCCAGCAGCTTGAGGGGCGCGGAAGATACGCAGTATTTT
TRBV7-9	.	TRBJ2-1	many	CASRGDPTEQFF	TGTGCCAGCAGGGGCGACCCAACTGAGCAGTTCTTC
TRBV3-1	.	TRBJ2-2	.	CASSSLGELFF	TGTGCCAGCAGCTCCCTCGGGGAGCTGTTTTTT
TRBV6-1	.	TRBJ1-5	.	CASSWGTNSNQPQHF	TGTGCCAGCAGTTGGGGGACAAATAGCAATCAGCCCCAGCATTTT
TRBV10-3	.	TRBJ2-5	many	CAISGMGRETQYF	TGTGCCATCAGTGGAATGGGTAGGGAGACCCAGTACTTC
TRBV6-2/TRBV6-3	TRBD1	TRBJ2-1	many	CASSPRQGAGNEQFF	TGTGCCAGCAGCCCGAGACAGGGGGCGGGCAATGAGCAGTTCTTC